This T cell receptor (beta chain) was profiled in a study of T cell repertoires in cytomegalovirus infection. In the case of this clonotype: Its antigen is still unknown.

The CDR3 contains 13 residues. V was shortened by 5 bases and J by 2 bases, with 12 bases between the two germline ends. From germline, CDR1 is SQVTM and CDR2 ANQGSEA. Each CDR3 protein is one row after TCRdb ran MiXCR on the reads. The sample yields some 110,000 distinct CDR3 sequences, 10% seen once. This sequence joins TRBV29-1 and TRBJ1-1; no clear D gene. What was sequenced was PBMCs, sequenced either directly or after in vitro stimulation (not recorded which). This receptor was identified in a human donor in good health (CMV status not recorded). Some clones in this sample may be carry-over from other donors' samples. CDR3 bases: TGCAGCGTTTTTTTGCGCCTAAACACTGAAGCTTTCTTT. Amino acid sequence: CSVFLRLNTEAFF.